The present entry profiles one T cell receptor (beta chain) with its context. The data were obtained in a study of T-cell memory formation after mild COVID-19. Germline CDR1 is SNHLY and CDR2 is FYNNEI. CDR3 size: 14 residues. J gave up 3 bases and V 6 bases, and 7 bases lay outside the gene matches. TCRdb independently ran MiXCR on the 5' RACE reads; one entry per CDR3 protein. The repertoire holds a few hundred thousand distinct CDR3 sequences, approximately 24% seen once, with 8.8% in the top ten. Input material: PBMCs or a T cell subset sorted from them (not recorded which). V and J are TRBV2 and TRBJ1-1, with TRBD1 matching over 7 bases. This clonotype was sampled from an adult woman who had mild COVID-19 (a few samples of this study predate the infection). Cell type and time point are not known. The CDR3 loop is CASRPRGLYTEAFF. CDR3 DNA: TGTGCCAGCAGACCTAGGGGGCTGTACACTGAAGCTTTCTTT.